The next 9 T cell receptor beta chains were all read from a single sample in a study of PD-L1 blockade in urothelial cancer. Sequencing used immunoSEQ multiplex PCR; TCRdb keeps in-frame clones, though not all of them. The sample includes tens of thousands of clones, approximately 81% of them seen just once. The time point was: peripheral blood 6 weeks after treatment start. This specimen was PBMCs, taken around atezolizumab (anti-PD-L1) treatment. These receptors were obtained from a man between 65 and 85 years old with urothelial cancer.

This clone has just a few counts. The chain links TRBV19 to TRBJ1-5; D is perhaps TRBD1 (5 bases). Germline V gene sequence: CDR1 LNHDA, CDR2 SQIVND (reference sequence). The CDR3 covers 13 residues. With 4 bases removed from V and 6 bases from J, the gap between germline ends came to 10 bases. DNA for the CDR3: TGTGCCAGTAGTACGGGGGATTTTCAGCCCCAGCATTTT. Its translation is CASSTGDFQPQHF.

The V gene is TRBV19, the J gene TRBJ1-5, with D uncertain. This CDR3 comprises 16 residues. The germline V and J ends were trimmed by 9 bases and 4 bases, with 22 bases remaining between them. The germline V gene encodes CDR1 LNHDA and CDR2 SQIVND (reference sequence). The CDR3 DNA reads TGTGCCAGCACCCAGCGTGTTTTAGGTAATAATCAGCCCCAGCATTTT. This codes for CASTQRVLGNNQPQHF.

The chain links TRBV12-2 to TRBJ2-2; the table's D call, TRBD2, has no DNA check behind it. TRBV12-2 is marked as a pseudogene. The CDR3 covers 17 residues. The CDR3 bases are TGTGCAAGTCGCCCACCCCGCGGGGCGGGAGACACCGGGGAGCTGTTTTTT. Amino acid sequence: CASRPPRGAGDTGELFF.

The CDR3 DNA is TGTGCCAGCAGCTTTCGGTTTTCGGGAGCTTTCTTT. It yields the protein CASSFRFSGAFF. The genes are TRBV5-6 and TRBJ1-1; D not certain. Trimming took off 2 bases at V and 10 bases at J, with 12 bases between the two ends. The CDR3 is made up of 12 amino acids. Germline CDR1 reads SGHDT; CDR2 reads YYEEEE.

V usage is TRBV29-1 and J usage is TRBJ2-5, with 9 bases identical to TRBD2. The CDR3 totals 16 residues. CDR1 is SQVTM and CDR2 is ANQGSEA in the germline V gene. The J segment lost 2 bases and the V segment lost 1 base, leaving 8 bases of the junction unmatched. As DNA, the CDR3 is TGCAGCGTTGAAGGCTCTAGCGGGATTATTCAAGAGACCCAGTACTTC. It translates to CSVEGSSGIIQETQYF.

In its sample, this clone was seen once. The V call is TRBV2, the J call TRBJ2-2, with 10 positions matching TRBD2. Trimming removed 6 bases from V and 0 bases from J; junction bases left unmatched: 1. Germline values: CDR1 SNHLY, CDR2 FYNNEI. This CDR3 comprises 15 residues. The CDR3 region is CASSGLAANTGELFF. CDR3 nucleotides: TGTGCCAGCAGCGGACTAGCGGCGAACACCGGGGAGCTGTTTTTT.

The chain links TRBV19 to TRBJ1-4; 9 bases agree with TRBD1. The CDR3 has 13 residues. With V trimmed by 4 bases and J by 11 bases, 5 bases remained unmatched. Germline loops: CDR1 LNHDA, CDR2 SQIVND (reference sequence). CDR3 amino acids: CASSTGTGWKLFF. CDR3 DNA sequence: TGTGCCAGTAGTACCGGGACAGGGTGGAAACTGTTTTTT.

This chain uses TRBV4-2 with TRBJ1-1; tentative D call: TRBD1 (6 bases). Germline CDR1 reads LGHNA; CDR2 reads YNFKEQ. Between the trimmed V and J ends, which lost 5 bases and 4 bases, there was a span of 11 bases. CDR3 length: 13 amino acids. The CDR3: CASSFQGSTEAFF. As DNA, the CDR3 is TGTGCCAGCAGCTTCCAGGGGTCCACTGAAGCTTTCTTT.

In nucleotides, the CDR3 is TGTGCCAGCAGCTTAGGCGGGTTTGGCACTGAAGCTTTCTTT. As protein: CASSLGGFGTEAFF. The chain links TRBV7-2 to TRBJ1-1; D is ambiguous. The CDR3 covers 14 residues. CDR1 and CDR2 (germline): SGHTA, FQGNSA. V shed 1 base and J shed 4 bases, with 10 bases lying between them.